The TCR beta chain under discussion was sequenced for a study of a mutant IDH1 vaccine in newly diagnosed glioma. Study at large: Week 47 marked visit V13, whereas week 35 marked visit V12. The study's findings and limits: In approximately 93% of patients, immune responses induced by the vaccine occurred. It seemed that pseudoprogression was not linked to changes in the top peripheral T cell clonotypes.

Documented time point: week 35, safety follow-up. All doses held 300 ug of mutant IDH1 20-mer peptide, with topical imiquimod. Sequencing used immunoSEQ multiplex PCR; TCRdb keeps in-frame clones, though not all of them. The profile shows fewer than 55,000 clones, roughly 79% of them singletons. In regard to this clone: Antigen unknown.

V dropped 1 base and J dropped 0; count of bases not matched to a gene: 4. The CDR3 consists of 16 residues. Germline CDR1 reads LGHNA; CDR2 reads YNFKEQ. The TCR was taken from a woman in her 40s with glioma. Some clones in this sample may be carry-over from other donors' samples. This chain connects TRBV4-2 to TRBJ2-3; 7 bases align to TRBD1. Sequenced material: PBMCs, taken from a glioma patient whose treatment included an IDH1 peptide vaccine. The CDR3 sequence: CASSQVQGSSTDTQYF. DNA for the CDR3: TGTGCCAGCAGCCAAGTACAGGGGTCTAGCACAGATACGCAGTATTTT.